The clone carrying this T cell receptor (beta chain) was counted many times. This sample is part of a study of T-cell reconstitution after alpha-beta-depleted transplantation in children. As it was prepared, the TCRbeta library received unique molecular identifiers. One entry per CDR3 protein results from TCRdb running MiXCR on the PCR reads. The sample contains 600,000 to 700,000 distinct CDR3 sequences, roughly 15% of which appear only once. Deletions cut 4 bases from V and 4 bases from J, with 10 bases between. Germline V gives CDR1 MRHNA, CDR2 SNTAGT. CDR3 length equals 14 residues. The specimen was PBMCs from the stem cell graft donor, collected from the stem cell graft. V and J are TRBV6-4 and TRBJ2-2; the D call may be TRBD1 or TRBD2 (5 bases each). The source of this sequence is a human donor who donated a stem cell graft to a child with acute myeloid leukemia. DNA of the CDR3: TGTGCCAGCAGTGGGGGGACGGCCACCGGGGAGCTGTTTTTT. Translated, it gives CASSGGTATGELFF.